These 15 T cell receptor beta chains were sequenced from one sample in a study of blood T cells in healthy people across ages. A sample-barcoded 5' primer and a J-beta primer mix were used in a second PCR of roughly 7 to 12 cycles. One entry per CDR3 protein results from TCRdb running MiXCR on the 5' RACE reads. Here the sample spans some 920,000 distinct CDR3 sequences, about 51% being singletons. The sequencing input was blood. These receptors were collected from a woman aged 55-75 years in good health.

The chain links TRBV20-1 to TRBJ2-1, with D perhaps being TRBD1 or TRBD2 (6 bases each). CDR1 and CDR2 from the germline V gene are DFQATT and SNEGSKA (reference sequence). The CDR3 has 14 residues. Between the trimmed V and J ends, which lost 3 bases and 5 bases, there was a span of 14 bases. The CDR3 here is CSASSSGANNEQFF. In DNA form, the CDR3 reads TGCAGTGCTAGTAGCTCGGGGGCTAACAATGAGCAGTTCTTC.

In its sample, this clonotype was seen many times. J is TRBJ2-3 and V is TRBV10-3; 9 bases line up with TRBD2. The CDR3 runs to 15 residues. CDR1 and CDR2 from the germline V gene are ENHRY and SYGVKD. V was clipped by 10 bases and J by 4 bases; unmatched bases: 12. The CDR3 DNA reads as TGTGCCACGCAACCGGGACTAGCCGCCTCAGATACGCAGTATTTT. This translates into CATQPGLAASDTQYF.

This clonotype was observed a handful of times. This chain links TRBV5-1 with TRBJ2-6; TRBD2 aligns across 10 bases. Germline-derived CDR1 and CDR2 are SGHRS and YFSETQ. CDR3 size: 19 residues. V trimming: 0 bases; J trimming: 3 bases; junction bases outside the gene matches: 9. The CDR3 is CASSLVAGLAGVGANVLTF. Written as DNA, the CDR3 is TGCGCCAGCAGCTTGGTAGCAGGGCTAGCGGGAGTTGGGGCCAACGTCCTGACTTTC.

This rearrangement joins TRBV11-2 to TRBJ2-1; 11 bases are shared with TRBD2. V shed 5 bases and J 7 bases; nucleotides not matched to a gene: 7. Germline V gene sequence: CDR1 SGHAT, CDR2 FQNNGV. The CDR3 spans 15 residues. CDR3 sequence (DNA): TGTGCCAGCAGCCTTACCCGGACTAGCGGGAATGAGCAGTTCTTC. Amino acids: CASSLTRTSGNEQFF.

The genes are TRBV2 and TRBJ2-7; 7 nucleotides agree with TRBD1. The germline gives CDR1 SNHLY, CDR2 FYNNEI. V gave up 1 base and J gave up 2 bases; unmatched junction bases: 5. CDR3 size: 15 residues. The CDR3 DNA reads as TGTGCCAGCAGTGAAGAAAGGCAGGGGGCCTACGAGCAGTACTTC. Residues: CASSEERQGAYEQYF. The entire variable domain, with the rest obtained from reference TRBV2 and TRBJ2-7, is as follows: EPEVTQTPSHQVTQMGQEVILRCVPISNHLYFYWYRQILGQKVEFLVSFYNNEISEKSEIFDDQFSVERPDGSNFTLKIRSTKLEDSAMYFCASSEERQGAYEQYFGPGTRLTVT.

The J gene is TRBJ2-1, the V gene TRBV20-1; D is uncertain. V was shortened by 5 bases and J by 4 bases, with 21 bases between the two germline ends. The CDR3 has 16 residues. The germline V gene has CDR1 DFQATT and CDR2 SNEGSKA (reference sequence). This chain's CDR3 is CSAPKDGVGAYNEQFF. CDR3 DNA sequence: TGCAGTGCTCCCAAGGACGGAGTCGGAGCTTACAATGAGCAGTTCTTC.

This clonotype has more than one count but fewer than ten. The chain carries TRBV30 and TRBJ2-7; D not resolved. The ends were cut back, 2 bases at V and 10 bases at J, with 18 bases in the middle. Germline values: CDR1 GTSNPN, CDR2 SVGIG (reference sequence). This CDR3 is 13 amino acids long. The CDR3 DNA sequence: TGTGCCTGGAGTAGCGAGTCCACACCTACTCAGTACTTC. Translating it yields CAWSSESTPTQYF.

A few counts support this clonotype. This rearrangement joins TRBV2 to TRBJ1-2; TRBD1 is a possible D gene (6 bases). Deletions cut 6 bases from V and 2 bases from J, with 16 bases between. This CDR3 contains 15 residues. In germline, CDR1 is SNHLY, CDR2 FYNNEI. The CDR3, as DNA: TGTGCCAGCAGCCGGGCAGGGGCCAAGAACTATGGCTACACCTTC. Protein: CASSRAGAKNYGYTF.

The chain is built from TRBV20-1 and TRBJ1-2; D unresolved. The germline gives CDR1 DFQATT, CDR2 SNEGSKA (reference sequence). The CDR3 has 13 residues. Deletions cut 0 bases from V and 4 bases from J, with 9 bases between. CDR3 residues: CSARDRRLYGYTF. For the CDR3, the DNA is TGCAGTGCTAGAGATCGCAGGCTCTATGGCTACACCTTC.

The gene calls are TRBV27 and TRBJ1-5, with D unclear. Trimming left V 8 bases short and J 7 bases short, with 9 bases between. Per germline, CDR1 MNHEY and CDR2 SMNVEV (reference sequence). The length of the CDR3 is 11 residues. The CDR3 sequence is CASPPFQPQHF. The CDR3 DNA reads as TGTGCCAGCCCCCCCTTCCAGCCCCAGCATTTT.

The V gene is TRBV6-2 or TRBV6-3, the J gene TRBJ2-1; a possible D gene is TRBD2 (6 bases). CDR1 is MNHEY and CDR2 is SVGEGT in the germline V gene. The CDR3 is 13 residues long. Deletions cut 6 bases from V and 8 bases from J, with 14 bases between. The CDR3 DNA is TGTGCCAGCAGGAGACCGGGACTTCATGAGCAGTTCTTC. Translated, it gives CASRRPGLHEQFF.

This clonotype has just a few counts. The V gene is TRBV28, the J gene TRBJ2-7; 12 bases match TRBD2. Trimming cost V 5 bases and J 0 bases; bases outside gene matches: 17. This CDR3 is 20 amino acids long. Germline CDR1 and CDR2: MDHEN and SYDVKM. The CDR3 DNA reads as TGTGCCAGCAGTAGCCCGGGACTAGCGGGTCCCAGCCAATTCTCCTACGAGCAGTACTTC. Encoded protein: CASSSPGLAGPSQFSYEQYF.

The chain employs TRBV10-3 and TRBJ1-1; maybe TRBD1 (5 bases). The CDR3 is 12 amino acids. V was shortened by 7 bases and J by 5 bases, with 11 bases between the two germline ends. Germline CDR1 and CDR2: ENHRY and SYGVKD. The CDR3 nucleotides read TGTGCCATCACTGGGGGTGGTACTGAAGCTTTCTTT. Residues: CAITGGGTEAFF.

The chain links TRBV7-2 to TRBJ1-2; D unclear. The germline V and J ends were trimmed by 0 bases and 7 bases, with 12 bases remaining between them. The CDR3 is made up of 14 amino acids. In germline, CDR1 is SGHTA, CDR2 FQGNSA. The CDR3, as DNA: TGTGCCAGCAGCTTAGCGCTCATTGGCAGTGGCTACACCTTC. Residues: CASSLALIGSGYTF.

The V call is TRBV20-1, the J call TRBJ2-1; 15 bases align to TRBD2. The V gene end was trimmed by 6 bases and the J gene end by 8 bases; junction bases not matched to a gene: 20. This CDR3 contains 19 residues. The V gene's germline CDR1 is DFQATT and CDR2 SNEGSKA (reference sequence). The CDR3 region is CSAPFRTSGRAFMLDEQFF. In nucleotides, the CDR3 is TGCAGTGCCCCCTTTAGGACTAGCGGGAGGGCCTTCATGTTAGATGAGCAGTTCTTC.